Described below is a single T cell receptor (beta chain) sequence and its context. The protocol was immunoSEQ multiplex PCR, while the TCRdb copy is restricted to in-frame clones and leaves out a portion. Among some 14,000 clones listed, almost 85% were seen once. The source of the sample is a study of graft-versus-host responses after intestinal transplantation. Study summary: Anti-thymocyte globulin served as induction for all recipients, who then took tacrolimus and steroids for about 3 years.

Germline V gives CDR1 KGHSH, CDR2 LQKENI. The CDR3 is 12 amino acids. Trimming cost V 5 bases and J 4 bases, with 8 bases left between them. The chain combines TRBV18 with TRBJ1-2; D unresolved. The specimen comprised PBMCs, sampled after intestinal transplantation. The TCR comes from a human patient who received an intestinal transplant, so some T cells may come from the graft donor. CDR3 sequence reads: CASSGQSYGYTF. CDR3 DNA sequence: TGTGCCAGCTCAGGGCAGTCCTATGGCTACACCTTC.